These 22 T cell receptor beta chains were all obtained from the same sample, sequenced in a study of patients and donors after allogeneic stem cell transplantation. TCRdb itself ran the RT-PCR reads through MiXCR, one entry per CDR3 protein. Altogether about a million distinct CDR3 sequences are present, under 20% being singletons, with the ten largest covering roughly 6.4%. The sequenced sample consisted of blood, either unsorted or a sorted T cell fraction (not recorded which). Receptors were obtained from a human donor who was either an allogeneic HSCT recipient or a stem cell or donor lymphocyte infusion donor (not recorded which). It is not recorded whose cells these are; they may come from a transplant donor.

This clonotype came up once. The V call is TRBV7-3, the J call TRBJ2-1, with 8 bases identical to TRBD1. The CDR3 has 14 amino acids. V shed 7 bases and J 8 bases; nucleotides not matched to a gene: 10. The V gene's germline CDR1 is SGHTA and CDR2 FQGTGA. The chain's CDR3 is CASTPTGERHEQFF. CDR3 DNA sequence: TGTGCCAGCACCCCGACAGGGGAGCGACATGAGCAGTTCTTC.

DNA for the CDR3: TGTGCCAGCAGCCAAGCTACTAGATCCAACAATGAGCAGTTCTTC. Translating it yields CASSQATRSNNEQFF. This chain links TRBV2 with TRBJ2-1; the D gene is possibly TRBD2 (5 bases). Germline CDR1 is SNHLY and CDR2 is FYNNEI. Trimming removed 6 bases from V and 5 bases from J, with 17 bases in between. The CDR3 consists of 15 residues.

The chain has TRBV25-1 and TRBJ1-2; a possible D gene is TRBD1 (6 bases). CDR1 is MGHDK, CDR2 SYGVNS, per germline. This CDR3 is 14 amino acids long. Between the trimmed V and J ends, which lost 1 base and 8 bases, there was a span of 14 bases. The CDR3 reads CASSESTGSDGYTF. The DNA of the CDR3 is TGTGCCAGCAGTGAATCAACAGGGTCTGACGGCTACACCTTC.

The V call is TRBV12-3 or TRBV12-4, the J call TRBJ1-3; D unresolved. V dropped 0 bases and J dropped 0 bases, with 12 bases sitting between them. The CDR3 is made up of 17 amino acids. CDR3 nucleotides: TGTGCCAGCAGTTTAGCTTCCCCCGGGGACTCTGGAAACACCATATATTTT. Translated: CASSLASPGDSGNTIYF.

The chain has TRBV9 and TRBJ2-1; TRBD1 matches 12 bases. After removal of 0 bases from V and 8 bases from J, the junction contained 6 bases not matched to a gene. There are 16 residues in the CDR3. Germline values: CDR1 SGDLS, CDR2 YYNGEE. The CDR3 DNA sequence: TGTGCCAGCAGCGTAGTGAGGGACAGGGGGCGAGATGAGCAGTTCTTC. Its translation is CASSVVRDRGRDEQFF.

In DNA, the CDR3 is TGTGCCAGCAGCTCAACAGGGTTGGATGAGCAGTTCTTC. It encodes CASSSTGLDEQFF. The chain links TRBV7-3 to TRBJ2-1; maybe TRBD1 (6 bases). This CDR3 is built from 13 residues. Trimming took 4 bases from V and 8 from J, leaving 12 bases between them. Germline-derived CDR1 and CDR2 are SGHTA and FQGTGA.

The J gene is TRBJ2-3, the V gene TRBV2; 12 bases align to TRBD2. Trimming cost V 6 bases and J 4 bases; bases outside gene matches: 11. Germline V CDR1 and CDR2: SNHLY, FYNNEI. The CDR3 consists of 17 residues. The CDR3 protein is CASRARLAGGPADTQYF. DNA of the CDR3: TGTGCCAGCAGGGCTCGGCTAGCGGGGGGGCCCGCAGATACGCAGTATTTT.

This chain joins TRBV20-1 and TRBJ2-3; 10 bases map to TRBD2. Germline assignment: CDR1 DFQATT and CDR2 SNEGSKA (reference sequence). The CDR3 covers 14 residues. V trimming: 0 bases; J trimming: 8 bases; junction bases outside the gene matches: 5. CDR3 DNA sequence: TGCAGTGCTAGAGATCCTAGCGGGGGACCTACGCAGTATTTT. Translated: CSARDPSGGPTQYF.

There are a few counts of this clonotype. The V call is TRBV5-1, the J call TRBJ2-3, with D perhaps TRBD2 (6 bases). The CDR3 loop spans 15 amino acids. The germline gives CDR1 SGHRS, CDR2 YFSETQ. Trimming stripped 2 bases from V and 2 bases from J, with 12 bases between. The CDR3 region has the DNA TGCGCCAGCAGCTTTAGTAGCGGAAACACAGATACGCAGTATTTT. Its protein product is CASSFSSGNTDTQYF.

This clonotype was found many times. This sequence joins TRBV6-1 and TRBJ2-7; TRBD1 matches 7 bases. With 5 bases clipped from V and 5 bases from J, the junction kept 6 bases outside the gene matches. Per germline, CDR1 MNHNS and CDR2 SASEGT. The CDR3 is 13 residues long. In DNA, the CDR3 is TGTGCCAGCAGTATACAGGGGATCGACGAGCAGTACTTC. Protein product: CASSIQGIDEQYF.

The rearrangement links TRBV18 to TRBJ2-1; D uncertain. The CDR3 length is 13 residues. The germline V and J ends were trimmed by 0 bases and 8 bases, with 8 bases remaining between them. Germline V gene sequence: CDR1 KGHSH, CDR2 LQKENI. CDR3 loop: CASSPPGDHEQFF. CDR3 coding DNA: TGTGCCAGCTCACCACCTGGAGACCATGAGCAGTTCTTC.

This chain links TRBV7-6 with TRBJ2-7; D gene unclear. This CDR3 comprises 15 residues. V lost 1 base and J lost 0, with 10 bases in between. Germline CDR1 reads SGHVS; CDR2 reads FNYEAQ. The CDR3 region is CASSLDGTPSYEQYF. The CDR3 nucleotides read TGTGCCAGCAGCTTAGACGGCACACCCTCCTACGAGCAGTACTTC.

This clonotype was found many times. The chain joins TRBV12-3 or TRBV12-4 to TRBJ2-2, with 8 bases matching TRBD1. J gave up 4 bases and V 3 bases, and 4 bases lay outside the gene matches. CDR3 length: 15 amino acids. The CDR3 loop reads CASSFGQGGTGELFF. The DNA for the CDR3 is TGTGCCAGCAGTTTTGGACAGGGAGGCACCGGGGAGCTGTTTTTT.

The chain links TRBV25-1 to TRBJ1-2; D gene ambiguous. Trimming took 0 bases from V and 8 from J, leaving 16 bases between them. There are 15 residues in the CDR3. The germline V gene encodes CDR1 MGHDK and CDR2 SYGVNS. The CDR3 here is CASSEYGRWEVGYTF. The DNA of the CDR3 is TGTGCCAGCAGTGAATATGGACGGTGGGAGGTCGGCTACACCTTC.

This clonotype was found a few times. The chain's CDR3 is CASSQEGSLRGTEAFF. The CDR3 region has the DNA TGTGCCAGCAGCCAGGAGGGTTCCCTAAGGGGAACTGAAGCTTTCTTT. The genes are TRBV7-2 and TRBJ1-1; D perhaps matches TRBD1 (5 bases). CDR3 length: 16 residues. Trimming removed 5 bases at V and 5 bases at J, with 21 bases between. Germline loops: CDR1 SGHTA, CDR2 FQGNSA. Full variable domain (rest looked up from reference TRBV7-2 and TRBJ1-1): GAGVSQSPSNKVTEKGKDVELRCDPISGHTALYWYRQSLGQGLEFLIYFQGNSAPDKSGLPSDRFSAERTGGSVSTLTIQRTQQEDSAVYLCASSQEGSLRGTEAFFGQGTRLTVV.

This clonotype has more than one count but fewer than ten. Here the CDR3 reads CASRPRQRSNTEAFF. The CDR3, as DNA: TGTGCCAGCAGACCCAGACAGCGCTCGAACACTGAAGCTTTCTTT. This chain joins TRBV12-3 or TRBV12-4 and TRBJ1-1, with D tentatively TRBD1 (5 bases). The CDR3 consists of 15 residues. Trimming took off 6 bases at V and 1 base at J, with 15 bases between the two ends.

This sequence joins TRBV5-6 and TRBJ2-7; no firm D call. The CDR3 has 13 residues. V dropped 3 bases and J dropped 7 bases, with 14 bases sitting between them. The germline V gene has CDR1 SGHDT and CDR2 YYEEEE. The DNA of the CDR3 is TGTGCCAGCAGCTCCATAGGGCGCGGAGAGCAGTACTTC. It translates to CASSSIGRGEQYF.

This clonotype has a handful of counts. V gene TRBV6-5 combines with J gene TRBJ2-3, with D unclear. Trimming removed 2 bases from V and 6 bases from J, with 15 bases in between. Germline assignment: CDR1 MNHEY and CDR2 SVGAGI. This CDR3 comprises 15 residues. The chain's CDR3 is CASSYRPTNWDTQYF. As DNA, the CDR3 is TGTGCCAGCAGTTACCGACCCACCAATTGGGATACGCAGTATTTT.

The V gene is TRBV12-3 or TRBV12-4, the J gene TRBJ1-2; D not resolved. The CDR3 sequence is 11 residues long. Trimming removed 6 bases from V and 4 bases from J, with 6 bases in between. CDR3 loop: CASSAFYGYTF. In DNA form, the CDR3 reads TGTGCCAGCAGCGCCTTCTATGGCTACACCTTC.

V gene TRBV5-6 combines with J gene TRBJ1-3, with D possibly TRBD1 on 5 matching bases. In germline, CDR1 is SGHDT, CDR2 YYEEEE. The CDR3 spans 18 residues. V lost 2 bases and J lost 2, with 20 bases in between. CDR3 coding DNA: TGTGCCAGCAGCTTAACATGGACCGGAGGGGACGCTGGAAACACCATATATTTT. Encoded protein: CASSLTWTGGDAGNTIYF.

The V call is TRBV2, the J call TRBJ2-3; 9 positions match TRBD2. Germline loops: CDR1 SNHLY, CDR2 FYNNEI. The CDR3 extends over 15 amino acids. V was clipped by 4 bases and J by 0 bases; unmatched bases: 2. The CDR3 protein is CASSASGVSTDTQYF. The CDR3 bases are TGTGCCAGCAGTGCTAGCGGGGTCAGCACAGATACGCAGTATTTT.

The chain has TRBV29-1 and TRBJ2-7; D is tentatively TRBD1 or TRBD2 (6 bases each). The CDR3 has 14 amino acids. The V end was cut by 4 bases, the J end by 1 base, with 14 bases between. The germline CDR1 and CDR2 sequences are SQVTM and ANQGSEA. CDR3 sequence: CSVVGGAGSYEQYF. DNA for the CDR3: TGCAGCGTTGTGGGGGGCGCCGGTTCCTACGAGCAGTACTTC.